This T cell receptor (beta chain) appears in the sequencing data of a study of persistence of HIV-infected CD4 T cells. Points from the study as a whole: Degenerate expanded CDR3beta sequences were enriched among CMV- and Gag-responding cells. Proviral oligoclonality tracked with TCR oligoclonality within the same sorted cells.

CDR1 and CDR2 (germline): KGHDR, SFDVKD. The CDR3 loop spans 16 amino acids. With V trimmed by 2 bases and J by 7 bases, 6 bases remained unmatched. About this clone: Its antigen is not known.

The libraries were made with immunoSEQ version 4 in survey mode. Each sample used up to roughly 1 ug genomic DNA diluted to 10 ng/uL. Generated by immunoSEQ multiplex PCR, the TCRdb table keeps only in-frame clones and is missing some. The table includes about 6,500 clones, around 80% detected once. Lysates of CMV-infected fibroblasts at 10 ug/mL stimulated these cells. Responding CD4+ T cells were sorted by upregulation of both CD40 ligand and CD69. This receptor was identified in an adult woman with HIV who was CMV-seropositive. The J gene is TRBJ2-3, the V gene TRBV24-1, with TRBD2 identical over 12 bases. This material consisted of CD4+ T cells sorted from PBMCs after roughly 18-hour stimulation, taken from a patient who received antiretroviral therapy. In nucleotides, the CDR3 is TGTGCCACCAGTGATTCGACTAGCGGGAGTATACATACGCAGTATTTT. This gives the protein CATSDSTSGSIHTQYF.